The clone carrying this T cell receptor beta chain was observed at least ten times. Antigen: not known. Preparing the TCRbeta library involved the use of unique molecular identifiers. TCRdb redid the calling of the PCR reads with MiXCR, one entry per CDR3 protein. The sample comprises 100,000 to 120,000 distinct CDR3 sequences, 5.5% to 7% of which are singletons, and approximately 25% rests with the top ten. This sample is drawn from a study of T-cell reconstitution after alpha-beta-depleted transplantation in children. Study-wide results and caveats: Once a year had passed after transplant, T-cell counts and diversity came mostly from newly produced T cells. Where alpha-beta T cells came from about two months after transplant was reportedly several hundred expanded graft clones.

The starting material was PBMCs, mostly from graft donor cells, obtained 360 days after TCRalphabeta/CD19-depleted stem cell transplant. The TCR originated in a male patient aged 2 to 9 who had a stem cell transplant for acute lymphoblastic leukemia, so the T cells may come from the graft donor.

The CDR3 protein is CASSTGGTYEQYF. The DNA for the CDR3 is TGCGCCAGCAGCACCGGGGGCACCTACGAGCAGTACTTC. This chain connects TRBV5-1 to TRBJ2-7; possibly TRBD1 or TRBD2 for D (6 bases each). This CDR3 comprises 13 residues. V gave up 4 bases and J gave up 2 bases, with 10 bases separating them. From germline, CDR1 is SGHRS and CDR2 YFSETQ.